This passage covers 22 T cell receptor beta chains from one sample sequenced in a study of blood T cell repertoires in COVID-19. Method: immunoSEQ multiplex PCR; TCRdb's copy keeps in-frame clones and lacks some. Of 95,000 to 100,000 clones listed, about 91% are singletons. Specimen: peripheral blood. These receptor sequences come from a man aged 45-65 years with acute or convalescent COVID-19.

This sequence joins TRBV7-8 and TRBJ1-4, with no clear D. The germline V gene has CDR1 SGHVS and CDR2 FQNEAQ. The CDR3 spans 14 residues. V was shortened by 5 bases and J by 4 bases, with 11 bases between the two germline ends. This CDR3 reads CASSPQAFNEKLFF. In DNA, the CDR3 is TGTGCCAGCAGCCCCCAAGCATTTAATGAAAAACTGTTTTTT.

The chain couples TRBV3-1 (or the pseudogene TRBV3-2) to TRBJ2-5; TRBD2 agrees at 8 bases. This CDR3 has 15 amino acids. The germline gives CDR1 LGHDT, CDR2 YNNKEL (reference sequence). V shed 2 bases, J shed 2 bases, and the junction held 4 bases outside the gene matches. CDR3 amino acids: CASSQTGGVQETQYF. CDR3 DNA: TGTGCCAGCAGCCAAACCGGGGGGGTACAAGAGACCCAGTACTTC.

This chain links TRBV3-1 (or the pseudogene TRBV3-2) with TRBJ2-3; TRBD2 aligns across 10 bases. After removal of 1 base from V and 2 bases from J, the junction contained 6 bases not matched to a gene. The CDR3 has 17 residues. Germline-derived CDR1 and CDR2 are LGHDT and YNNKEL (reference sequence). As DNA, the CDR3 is TGTGCCAGCAGCCAAGGGAGAGGACTAGCGGTCACAGATACGCAGTATTTT. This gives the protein CASSQGRGLAVTDTQYF.

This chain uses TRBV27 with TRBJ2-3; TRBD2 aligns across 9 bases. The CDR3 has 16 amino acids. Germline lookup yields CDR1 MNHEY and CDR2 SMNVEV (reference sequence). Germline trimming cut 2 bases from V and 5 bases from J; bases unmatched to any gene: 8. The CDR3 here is CASSLDSGGPVDTQYF. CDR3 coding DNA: TGTGCCAGCAGTTTAGATAGCGGGGGCCCGGTAGATACGCAGTATTTT.

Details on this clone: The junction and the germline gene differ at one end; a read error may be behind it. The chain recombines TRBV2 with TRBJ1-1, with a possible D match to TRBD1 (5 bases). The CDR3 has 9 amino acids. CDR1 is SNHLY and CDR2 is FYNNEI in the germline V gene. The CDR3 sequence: CASRAGWGF. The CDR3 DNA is TGTGCCAGCAGGGCAGGGTGGGGTTTT. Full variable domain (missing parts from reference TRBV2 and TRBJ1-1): EPEVTQTPSHQVTQMGQEVILRCVPISNHLYFYWYRQILGQKVEFLVSFYNNEISEKSEIFDDQFSVERPDGSNFTLKIRSTKLEDSAMYFCASRAGWGFGQGTRLTVV.

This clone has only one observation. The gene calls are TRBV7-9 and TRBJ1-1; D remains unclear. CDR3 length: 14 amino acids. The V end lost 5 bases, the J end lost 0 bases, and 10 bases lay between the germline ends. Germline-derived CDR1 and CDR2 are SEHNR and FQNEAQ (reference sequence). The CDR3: CASSRESLNTEAFF. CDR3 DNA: TGTGCCAGCAGCCGAGAGAGCCTGAACACTGAAGCTTTCTTT.

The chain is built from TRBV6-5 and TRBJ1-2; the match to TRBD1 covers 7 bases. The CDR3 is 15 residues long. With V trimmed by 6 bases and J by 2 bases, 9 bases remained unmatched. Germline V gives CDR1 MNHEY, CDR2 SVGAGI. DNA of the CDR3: TGTGCCAGCAGCAGAACAGGGGCCCAGAACTATGGCTACACCTTC. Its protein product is CASSRTGAQNYGYTF.

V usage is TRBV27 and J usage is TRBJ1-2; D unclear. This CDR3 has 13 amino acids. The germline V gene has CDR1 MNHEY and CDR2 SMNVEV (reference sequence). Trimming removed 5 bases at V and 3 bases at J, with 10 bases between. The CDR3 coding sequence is TGTGCCAGCAGTGAGGGCTCCTACTATGGCTACACCTTC. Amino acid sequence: CASSEGSYYGYTF.

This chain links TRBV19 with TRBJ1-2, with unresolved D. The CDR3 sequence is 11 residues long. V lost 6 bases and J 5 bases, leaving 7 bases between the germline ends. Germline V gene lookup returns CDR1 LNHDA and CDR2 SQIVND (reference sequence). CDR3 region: CASSLSYGYTF. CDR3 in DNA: TGTGCCAGTAGCTTGTCTTATGGCTACACCTTC.

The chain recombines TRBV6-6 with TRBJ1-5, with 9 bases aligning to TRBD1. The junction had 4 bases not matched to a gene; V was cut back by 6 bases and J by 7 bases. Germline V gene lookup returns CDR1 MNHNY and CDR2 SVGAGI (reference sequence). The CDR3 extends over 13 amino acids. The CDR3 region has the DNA TGTGCCAGCAGGGGACAGGGAGGCCAGCCCCAGCATTTT. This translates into CASRGQGGQPQHF.

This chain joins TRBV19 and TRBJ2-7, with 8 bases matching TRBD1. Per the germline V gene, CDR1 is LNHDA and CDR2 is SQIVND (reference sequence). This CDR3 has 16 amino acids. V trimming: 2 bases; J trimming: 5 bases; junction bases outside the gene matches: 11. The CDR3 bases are TGTGCCAGTAGTATATTTGCCCCAACAGGGGGACACGAGCAGTACTTC. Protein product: CASSIFAPTGGHEQYF.

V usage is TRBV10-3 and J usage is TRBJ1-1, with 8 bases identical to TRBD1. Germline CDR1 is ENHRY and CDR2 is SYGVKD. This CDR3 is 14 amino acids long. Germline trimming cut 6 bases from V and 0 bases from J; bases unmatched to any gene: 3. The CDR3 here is CAISEGQVNTEAFF. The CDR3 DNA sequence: TGTGCCATCAGCGAGGGACAGGTGAACACTGAAGCTTTCTTT.

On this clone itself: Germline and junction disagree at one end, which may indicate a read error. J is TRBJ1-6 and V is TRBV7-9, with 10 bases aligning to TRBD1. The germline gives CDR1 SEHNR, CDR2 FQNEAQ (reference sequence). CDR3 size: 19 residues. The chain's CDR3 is CASTLSTNRDRGVNSPLHF. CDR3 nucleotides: TGTGCCAGCACCTTATCCACTAACCGGGACAGGGGAGTTAATTCACCCCTCCACTTT.

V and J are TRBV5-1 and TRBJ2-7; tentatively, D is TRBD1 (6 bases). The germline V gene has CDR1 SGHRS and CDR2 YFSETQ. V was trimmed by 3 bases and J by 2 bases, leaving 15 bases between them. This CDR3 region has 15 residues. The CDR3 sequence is CASSSGAGETYEQYF. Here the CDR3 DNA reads TGCGCCAGCAGCTCCGGGGCAGGGGAAACCTACGAGCAGTACTTC.

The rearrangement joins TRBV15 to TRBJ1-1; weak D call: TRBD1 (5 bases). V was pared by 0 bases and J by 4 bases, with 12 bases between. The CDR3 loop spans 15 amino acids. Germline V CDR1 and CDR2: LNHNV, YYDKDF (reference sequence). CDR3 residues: CATSRDPKGLTEAFF. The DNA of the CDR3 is TGTGCCACCAGCAGAGATCCCAAGGGGCTCACTGAAGCTTTCTTT. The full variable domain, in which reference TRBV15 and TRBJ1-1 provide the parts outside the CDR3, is DAMVIQNPRYQVTQFGKPVTLSCSQTLNHNVMYWYQQKSSQAPKLLFHYYDKDFNNEADTPDNFQSRRPNTSFCFLDIRSPGLGDTAMYLCATSRDPKGLTEAFFGQGTRLTVV.

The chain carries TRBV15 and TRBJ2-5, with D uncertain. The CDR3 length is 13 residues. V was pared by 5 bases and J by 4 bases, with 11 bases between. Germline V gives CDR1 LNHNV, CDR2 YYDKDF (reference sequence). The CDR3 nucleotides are TGTGCCACCAGCCGATCTTACTTAGAGACCCAGTACTTC. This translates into CATSRSYLETQYF. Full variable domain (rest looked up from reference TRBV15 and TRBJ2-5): DAMVIQNPRYQVTQFGKPVTLSCSQTLNHNVMYWYQQKSSQAPKLLFHYYDKDFNNEADTPDNFQSRRPNTSFCFLDIRSPGLGDTAMYLCATSRSYLETQYFGPGTRLLVL.

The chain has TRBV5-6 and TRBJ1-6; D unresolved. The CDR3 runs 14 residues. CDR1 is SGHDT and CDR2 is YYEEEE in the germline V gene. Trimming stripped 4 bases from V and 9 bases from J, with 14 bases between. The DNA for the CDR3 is TGTGCCAGCAGCCGAGGACCCGAGGGTTCACCCCTCCACTTT. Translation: CASSRGPEGSPLHF.

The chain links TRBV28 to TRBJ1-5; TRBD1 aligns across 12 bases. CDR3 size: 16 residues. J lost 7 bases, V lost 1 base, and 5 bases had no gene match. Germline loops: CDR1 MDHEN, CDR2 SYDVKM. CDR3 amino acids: CASSLSGTGGGQPQHF. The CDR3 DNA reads TGTGCCAGCAGTTTATCCGGGACAGGGGGCGGGCAGCCCCAGCATTTT.

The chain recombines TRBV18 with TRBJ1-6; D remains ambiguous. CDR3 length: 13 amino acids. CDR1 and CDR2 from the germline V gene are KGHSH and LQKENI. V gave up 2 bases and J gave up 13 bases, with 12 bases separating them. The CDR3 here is CASSPGKDSPLHF. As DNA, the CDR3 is TGTGCCAGCTCACCAGGGAAGGACTCTCCCCTCCACTTT.

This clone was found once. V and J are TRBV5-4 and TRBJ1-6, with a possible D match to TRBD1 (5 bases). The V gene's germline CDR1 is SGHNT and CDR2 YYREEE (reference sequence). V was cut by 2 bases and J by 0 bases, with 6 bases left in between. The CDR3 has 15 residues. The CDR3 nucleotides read TGTGCCAGCAGCTTAGGGGCCTCCTATAATTCACCCCTCCACTTT. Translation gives CASSLGASYNSPLHF.

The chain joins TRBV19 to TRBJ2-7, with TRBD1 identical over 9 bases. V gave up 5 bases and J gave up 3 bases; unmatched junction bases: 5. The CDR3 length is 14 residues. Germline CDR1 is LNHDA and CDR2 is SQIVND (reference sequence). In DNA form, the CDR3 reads TGTGCCAGTAGTGTCACAGGGGGCAGCTACGAGCAGTACTTC. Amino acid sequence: CASSVTGGSYEQYF.

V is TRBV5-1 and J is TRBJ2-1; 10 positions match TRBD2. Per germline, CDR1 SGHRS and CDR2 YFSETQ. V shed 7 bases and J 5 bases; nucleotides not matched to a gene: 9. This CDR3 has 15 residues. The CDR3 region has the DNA TGCGCCAGCCAGCCGAGCGGGGGGGAAAACAATGAGCAGTTCTTC. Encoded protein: CASQPSGGENNEQFF. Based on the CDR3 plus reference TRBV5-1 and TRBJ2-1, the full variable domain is KAGVTQTPRYLIKTRGQQVTLSCSPISGHRSVSWYQQTPGQGLQFLFEYFSETQRNKGNFPGRFSGRQFSNSRSEMNVSTLELGDSALYLCASQPSGGENNEQFFGPGTRLTVL.